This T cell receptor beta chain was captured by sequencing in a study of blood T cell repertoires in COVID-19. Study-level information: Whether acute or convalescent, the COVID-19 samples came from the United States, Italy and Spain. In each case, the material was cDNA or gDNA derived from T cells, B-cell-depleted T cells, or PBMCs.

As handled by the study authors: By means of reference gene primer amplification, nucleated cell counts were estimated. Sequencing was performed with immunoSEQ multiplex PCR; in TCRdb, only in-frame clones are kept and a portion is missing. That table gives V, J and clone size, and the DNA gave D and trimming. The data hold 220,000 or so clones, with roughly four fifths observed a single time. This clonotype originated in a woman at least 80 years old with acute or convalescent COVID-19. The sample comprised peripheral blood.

This CDR3 reads CASSPRVPPGTGELFF. The CDR3, as DNA: TGTGCCAGCAGCCCTAGGGTCCCTCCGGGGACCGGGGAGCTGTTTTTT. V usage is TRBV9 and J usage is TRBJ2-2, with D maybe TRBD2 (5 bases). The CDR3 sequence is 16 residues long. The germline V gene has CDR1 SGDLS and CDR2 YYNGEE. The germline V and J ends were trimmed by 4 bases and 5 bases, with 18 bases remaining between them.